This T cell receptor (beta chain) appears in the sequencing data of a study of blood T cells in healthy people across ages. Notes on the study in general: When set beside aged donors, long-lived donors presented more naive CD4+ cells and higher diversity.

For the second PCR, which ran for 7 to 11 cycles, a sample-barcoded 5' primer and a J-beta primer mix were used. TCRdb itself ran the 5' RACE reads through MiXCR, one entry per CDR3 protein. Found here are more than 1 million distinct CDR3 sequences, 40% to 45% of them singletons; the top ten hold approximately 17%. Worth noting for this clonotype: The antigen is unknown.

Germline V gene data show CDR1 as KGHDR and CDR2 as SFDVKD. This CDR3 has 15 amino acids. J is TRBJ2-7 and V is TRBV24-1, with 10 bases fitting TRBD1. The end of the DNA fits TRBJ2-5 better, so the J call may be wrong. Sequences were obtained from blood. This receptor was obtained from a woman aged 55-69 years in good health. The CDR3 DNA is TGTGCCACCAGTGATCCCGGACAGGGGGAGGTGACCCAGTACTTC. Translated: CATSDPGQGEVTQYF.